This entry features one T cell receptor (beta chain) sequence. The data stem from a study of blood T cell repertoires in COVID-19. In the authors' workflow: Reference gene primer amplification gave nucleated cell count estimates. Clones were read by immunoSEQ multiplex PCR, and TCRdb kept only the in-frame ones, dropping some. V, J and clone size derive from that table, while D and trimming were established from the DNA sequence. The sample contains 150,000 to 200,000 clones, 82% of which appear only once. The origin of this receptor is a woman between 25 and 40 years old with acute or convalescent COVID-19. Sequenced input: peripheral blood.

Written as DNA, the CDR3 is TGCAGCGCCCTTCAGGGCCTTGGAAACACCATATATTTT. Encoded protein: CSALQGLGNTIYF. V gene TRBV29-1 combines with J gene TRBJ1-3, with a possible D match to TRBD1 (5 bases). Germline V gives CDR1 SQVTM, CDR2 ANQGSEA. The CDR3 loop spans 13 amino acids. V was shortened by 7 bases and J by 3 bases, with 13 bases between the two germline ends.